Below, 13 T cell receptor beta chains from the same sample are listed, as sequenced in a study of CD8+CD57+ T cells in acquired aplastic anemia. For CDR3 and TCR beta VDJ profiling, genomic DNA was the template used. TCRdb redid the calling of the reads with MiXCR, one entry per CDR3 protein. The sample has 90,000 to 150,000 distinct CDR3 sequences, under 65% seen once. Sequencing was done on patients that had shown CD8+CD57+ cell expansion by flow cytometry. The sequenced material came from sorted CD4+, CD8+, or CD8+CD57+ T cells (not recorded which) from PBMCs. Receptors originate from a human donor with aplastic anemia.

This clonotype has a handful of counts. The chain combines TRBV27 with TRBJ1-5, with D possibly matching TRBD1 (5 bases). Trimming pared 2 bases from V and 5 bases from J, leaving 13 bases between. CDR1 and CDR2 (germline): MNHEY, SMNVEV (reference sequence). This CDR3 is 15 amino acids long. The chain's CDR3 is CASSLRPGGDQPQHF. CDR3 DNA: TGTGCCAGCAGTTTACGGCCCGGGGGAGATCAGCCCCAGCATTTT.

The rearrangement uses TRBV2 and TRBJ2-2, with D unresolved. The CDR3 has 12 residues. Trimming shortened V by 0 bases and J by 7 bases, and 3 bases separated the two germline ends. Germline V gene sequence: CDR1 SNHLY, CDR2 FYNNEI. The CDR3 DNA sequence: TGTGCCAGCAGTGAAGCCAGCGGGGAGCTGTTTTTT. It encodes CASSEASGELFF.

Note on this clonotype: A much larger clone differs by one base, so this may be a read error. J is TRBJ1-2 and V is TRBV12-3 or TRBV12-4, with 7 positions matching TRBD1. This CDR3 region has 15 residues. The CDR3 coding sequence is TGTGCCAGCAGTCCCTTACAGGGGTCCTCCTATGGCTGCACCTTC. It specifies CASSPLQGSSYGCTF.

This clonotype came up a few times. The rearrangement uses TRBV7-2 and TRBJ2-7; 7 bases fit TRBD2. V lost 4 bases and J lost 4; bases outside the gene matches: 10. This CDR3 spans 15 amino acids. CDR1 is SGHTA, CDR2 FQGNSA, per germline. The CDR3 sequence: CASSSPTTSPYEQYF. For the CDR3, the DNA is TGTGCCAGCAGCTCCCCCACGACTAGCCCTTACGAGCAGTACTTC.

This clonotype was seen a handful of times. The gene calls are TRBV10-3 and TRBJ1-1, with 10 bases matching TRBD1. Germline trimming cut 10 bases from V and 0 bases from J; bases unmatched to any gene: 5. The CDR3 loop spans 14 amino acids. In germline, CDR1 is ENHRY, CDR2 SYGVKD. The CDR3 region is CATEGQGLNTEAFF. In nucleotides, the CDR3 is TGTGCCACCGAGGGACAGGGGTTGAACACTGAAGCTTTCTTT.

The chain employs TRBV2 and TRBJ1-1; D remains unclear. From germline, CDR1 is SNHLY and CDR2 FYNNEI. CDR3 length equals 14 residues. V gave up 4 bases and J gave up 0 bases, with 9 bases separating them. The CDR3 protein is CASSVQQLNTEAFF. The CDR3 DNA is TGTGCCAGCAGTGTTCAACAGCTGAACACTGAAGCTTTCTTT.

The chain is built from TRBV7-9 and TRBJ2-2; TRBD1 is a possible D gene (5 bases). Germline V gene data show CDR1 as SEHNR and CDR2 as FQNEAQ (reference sequence). Trimming removed 5 bases at V and 1 base at J, with 8 bases between. This CDR3 is 14 amino acids long. The CDR3 bases are TGTGCCAGCAGCCCCACAGGGAACACCGGGGAGCTGTTTTTT. As protein: CASSPTGNTGELFF.

V usage is TRBV29-1 and J usage is TRBJ1-2; TRBD1 matches at 9 bases. Unmatched junction bases numbered 5, after V lost 7 bases and J lost 5 bases. This CDR3 contains 12 residues. Germline V gene lookup returns CDR1 SQVTM and CDR2 ANQGSEA. CDR3 sequence reads: CSAGDRAYGYTF. CDR3 in DNA: TGCAGCGCTGGGGACAGGGCTTATGGCTACACCTTC.

Within the sample, this clonotype is medium-sized. V and J are TRBV9 and TRBJ2-5; D is unclear. From germline, CDR1 is SGDLS and CDR2 YYNGEE. Trimming pared 8 bases from V and 4 bases from J, leaving 12 bases between. The CDR3 loop spans 12 amino acids. This CDR3 is CARDPFGETQYF. CDR3 DNA: TGTGCCAGAGATCCCTTCGGAGAGACCCAGTACTTC.

This clonotype was recorded many times. The chain carries TRBV7-8 and TRBJ2-7, with 8 positions matching TRBD2. In germline, CDR1 is SGHVS, CDR2 FQNEAQ. CDR3 length equals 16 residues. With 3 bases clipped from V and 3 bases from J, the junction kept 10 bases outside the gene matches. The CDR3, as DNA: TGTGCCAGCAGCTTTCGGCGGGGGGTCACCGGCTACGAGCAGTACTTC. Protein sequence: CASSFRRGVTGYEQYF.

The chain uses TRBV29-1 and TRBJ2-3; 7 bases are a match to TRBD1. V lost 7 bases, J lost 1 base, and 11 bases stayed unmatched. The CDR3 sequence is 15 residues long. Germline CDR1 and CDR2: SQVTM and ANQGSEA. In DNA form, the CDR3 reads TGCAGCGGGACCAACAGGGGCCTTGGCACAGATACGCAGTATTTT. Its protein is CSGTNRGLGTDTQYF.

V is TRBV15 and J is TRBJ2-1, with 8 bases that match TRBD2. J lost 5 bases, V lost 3 bases, and 6 bases had no gene match. The CDR3 is 15 amino acids. Germline V lookup: CDR1 LNHNV, CDR2 YYDKDF (reference sequence). CDR3 nucleotide sequence: TGTGCCACCAGCAGCGGGGGGGTGGGTAACAATGAGCAGTTCTTC. Its translation is CATSSGGVGNNEQFF.

The rearrangement links TRBV20-1 to TRBJ2-1; perhaps D is TRBD1 or TRBD2 (5 bases each). Germline lookup yields CDR1 DFQATT and CDR2 SNEGSKA (reference sequence). Trimming removed 3 bases at V and 0 bases at J, with 6 bases between. The CDR3 runs 13 residues. This CDR3 is CSASGGSYNEQFF. DNA for the CDR3: TGCAGTGCTAGTGGGGGCTCCTACAATGAGCAGTTCTTC.